This paragraph reports one TCR beta chain. Antigen: not known. The sample originates from a study of T cell responses to AZD1222 COVID-19 vaccine. Whole-study context: Some second doses came at about 4 weeks and others at about 12 weeks; these were pooled.

General study findings and limits: Per reports, nearly half of all spike-specific TCRs target regions that are unmutated in variants. The span of vaccine-associated CD4 TCRs extended across spike, with dominance at 160-218 and 743-854.

The protocol was immunoSEQ multiplex PCR, while the TCRdb copy is restricted to in-frame clones and leaves out a portion. The table has some 160,000 clones, around 93% seen once. This CDR3 is 15 amino acids long. CDR1 and CDR2 from the germline V gene are MGHRA and YSYEKL. V lost 1 base and J 1 base, leaving 8 bases between the germline ends. This sequence joins TRBV4-1 and TRBJ1-5; D gene uncertain. This sequence was found in an adult in good health. Sequenced here: peripheral blood, sampled on day 0 of AZD1222 vaccination. This chain's CDR3 is CASSQGGNSNQPQHF. The CDR3 DNA reads TGCGCCAGCAGCCAAGGGGGTAACAGCAATCAGCCCCAGCATTTT.